This TCR beta chain stems from a study of graft-versus-host responses after intestinal transplantation. Sequenced by immunoSEQ multiplex PCR; TCRdb stores in-frame clones only, minus some. The table has over 70,000 clones, just under 95% seen once. Points on this clone: Its antigen is as yet unknown.

Trimming removed 4 bases from V and 4 bases from J; junction bases left unmatched: 11. Germline values: CDR1 SGHDN, CDR2 FVKESK. The CDR3 extends over 18 amino acids. Broader study findings: Within allografts, high graft-versus-host to host-versus-graft clonal ratios were seen among patients with graft-donor T cell macrochimerism. Early declines in HvG clones that occurred post-transplant were associated with peak circulating GvH clone levels.

The chain is built from TRBV14 and TRBJ2-2; 11 positions agree with TRBD2. The sequence was obtained from a human donor who received an intestinal transplant. This material consisted of unstimulated CD8+ T cells sorted from spleen or lymph node cells, taken before intestinal transplant. Here the CDR3 DNA reads TGTGCCAGCAGCCTAAGGTCCCCGACTAGCGGGGCCACCGGGGAGCTGTTTTTT. This translates into CASSLRSPTSGATGELFF.